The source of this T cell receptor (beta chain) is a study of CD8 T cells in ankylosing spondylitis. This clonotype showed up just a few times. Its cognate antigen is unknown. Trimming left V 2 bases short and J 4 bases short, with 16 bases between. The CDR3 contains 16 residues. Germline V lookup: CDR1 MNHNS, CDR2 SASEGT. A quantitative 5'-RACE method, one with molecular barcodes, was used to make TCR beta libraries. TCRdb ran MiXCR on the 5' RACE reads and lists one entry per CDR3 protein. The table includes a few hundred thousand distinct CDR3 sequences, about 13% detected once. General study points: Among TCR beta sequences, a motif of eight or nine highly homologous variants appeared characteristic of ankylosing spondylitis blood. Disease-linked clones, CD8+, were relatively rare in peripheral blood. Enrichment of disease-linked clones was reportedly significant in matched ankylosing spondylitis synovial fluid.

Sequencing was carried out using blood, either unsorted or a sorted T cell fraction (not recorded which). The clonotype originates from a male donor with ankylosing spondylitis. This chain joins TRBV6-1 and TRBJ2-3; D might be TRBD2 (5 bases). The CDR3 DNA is TGTGCCAGCAGTGAACTCACACAGTCCGGGGCAGATACGCAGTATTTT. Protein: CASSELTQSGADTQYF.